This record covers a single T cell receptor (beta chain). The protocol was immunoSEQ multiplex PCR, while the TCRdb copy is restricted to in-frame clones and leaves out a portion. The table includes tens of thousands of clones, 70% to 85% detected once. Germline trimming cut 0 bases from V and 10 bases from J; bases unmatched to any gene: 5. The CDR3 extends over 14 amino acids. Germline V gene lookup returns CDR1 MNHNS and CDR2 SASEGT. The record originates from a study of blood T cell repertoires in COVID-19. This chain connects TRBV6-1 to TRBJ2-7; 11 nucleotides align to TRBD1. This clonotype was sampled from a man aged 55-75 years with acute or convalescent COVID-19. Input material: peripheral blood. The DNA of the CDR3 is TGTGCCAGCAGTGAAGCGGGGACAGGGGGTGGCCAGTACTTC. Amino acids: CASSEAGTGGGQYF.